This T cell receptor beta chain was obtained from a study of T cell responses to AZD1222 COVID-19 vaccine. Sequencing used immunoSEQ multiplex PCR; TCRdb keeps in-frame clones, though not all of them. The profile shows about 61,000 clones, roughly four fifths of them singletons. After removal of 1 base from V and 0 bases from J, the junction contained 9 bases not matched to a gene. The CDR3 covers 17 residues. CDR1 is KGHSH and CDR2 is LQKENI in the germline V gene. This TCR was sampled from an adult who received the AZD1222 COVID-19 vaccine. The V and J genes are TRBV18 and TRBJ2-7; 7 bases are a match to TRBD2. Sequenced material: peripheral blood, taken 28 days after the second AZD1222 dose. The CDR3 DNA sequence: TGTGCCAGCTCACCACGAGCTAGCGGAGCGAGCTCCTACGAGCAGTACTTC. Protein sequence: CASSPRASGASSYEQYF.